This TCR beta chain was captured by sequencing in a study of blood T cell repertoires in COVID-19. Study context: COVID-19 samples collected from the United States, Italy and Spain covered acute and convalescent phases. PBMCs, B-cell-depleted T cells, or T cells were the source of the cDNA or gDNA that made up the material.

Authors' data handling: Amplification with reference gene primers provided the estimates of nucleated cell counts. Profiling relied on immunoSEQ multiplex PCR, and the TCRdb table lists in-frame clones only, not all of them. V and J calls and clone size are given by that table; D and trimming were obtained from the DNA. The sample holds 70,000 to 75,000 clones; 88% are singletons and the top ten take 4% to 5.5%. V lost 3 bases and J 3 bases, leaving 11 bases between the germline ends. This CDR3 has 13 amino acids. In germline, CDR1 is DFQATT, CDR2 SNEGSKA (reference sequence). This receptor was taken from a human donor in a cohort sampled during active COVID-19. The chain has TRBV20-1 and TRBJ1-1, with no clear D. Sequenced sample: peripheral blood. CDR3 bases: TGCAGTGCTAGTCCCCCGGGATACACTGAAGCTTTCTTT. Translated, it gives CSASPPGYTEAFF.